This T cell receptor beta chain was sequenced during a study of blood T cell repertoires in COVID-19. About the research overall: The samples span acute and convalescent COVID-19 from the United States, Italy and Spain. PBMCs, B-cell-depleted T cells, or T cells were the source of the cDNA or gDNA that made up the material.

As handled by the study authors: It was from reference gene primer amplification that nucleated cell counts were estimated. TCRdb keeps only in-frame clones here, not all; method: immunoSEQ multiplex PCR. V, J and clone size reflect that table, while D and trimming were determined from the DNA. The sample lists 200,000 to 250,000 clones; 80% to 90% were seen once. Germline V gene data show CDR1 as SGHRS and CDR2 as YFSETQ. V was pared by 4 bases and J by 5 bases, with 8 bases of the junction left unmatched. This CDR3 spans 14 amino acids. The chain couples TRBV5-1 to TRBJ2-7; 8 bases line up with TRBD2. The clonotype originates from a man aged 55-75 years with acute or convalescent COVID-19. Sequencing was done on a sample of peripheral blood. The CDR3 sequence is CASSLGAGENEQYF. In nucleotides, the CDR3 is TGCGCCAGCAGCCTGGGAGCGGGAGAGAACGAGCAGTACTTC.